This TCR beta chain was sequenced for a study of STAT5B mutations in CD4+ large granular lymphocyte leukemia. The wider study: The CDR3 'QG' motif was associated with a particular HLA allele among healthy donors.

Trimming took 1 base from V and 6 from J, leaving 12 bases between them. This CDR3 has 14 residues. CDR1 is MDHEN and CDR2 is SYDVKM in the germline V gene. Methods used by the authors: The detection floor for productive clonotype frequency was 2.59 x 10-5. Using immunoSEQ multiplex PCR, the repertoire was profiled, and TCRdb retains in-frame clones only, with some absent. Clone size and the V and J calls come from that table; the DNA yielded D and trimming. Altogether fewer than 30,000 clones are present, roughly 79% being singletons, with the ten largest covering under 1.2%. This TCR was sampled from a human donor in good health. Sequencing was done on a sample of CD4+ T cells from blood buffy coats. The chain combines TRBV28 with TRBJ1-2; D is unresolved. In nucleotides, the CDR3 is TGTGCCAGCAGTTTATCGGCGGGTGTAGATGGCTACACCTTC. This codes for CASSLSAGVDGYTF.